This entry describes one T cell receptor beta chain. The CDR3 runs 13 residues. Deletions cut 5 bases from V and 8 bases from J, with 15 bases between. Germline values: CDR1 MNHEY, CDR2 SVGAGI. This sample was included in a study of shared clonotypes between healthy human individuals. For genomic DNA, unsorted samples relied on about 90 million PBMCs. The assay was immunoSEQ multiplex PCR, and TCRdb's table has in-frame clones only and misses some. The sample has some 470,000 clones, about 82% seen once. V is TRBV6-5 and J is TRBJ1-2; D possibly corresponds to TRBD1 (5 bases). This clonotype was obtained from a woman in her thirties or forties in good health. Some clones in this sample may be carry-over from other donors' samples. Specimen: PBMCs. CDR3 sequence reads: CASSPSGKVGYTF. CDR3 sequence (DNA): TGTGCCAGCAGTCCTTCAGGGAAAGTCGGCTACACCTTC.